Presented here are 6 T cell receptor beta chains from one specimen sequenced in a study of Graves' ophthalmopathy and Graves' hyperthyroidism. The TCR beta CDR3 regions underwent amplification from RNA transcripts. RT-PCR was first run with HTBI primers, then multiplex PCR in a second round. TCRdb re-analysed the multiplex PCR reads in MiXCR, keeping a single row per CDR3 protein. Of over a million distinct CDR3 sequences in the sample, roughly two fifths were seen once. The source material was peripheral blood or thyroid tissue (not recorded which). These receptors were taken from an adult man with Graves' hyperthyroidism.

This clonotype was detected many times. This chain joins TRBV20-1 and TRBJ2-7; D gene unclear. Germline CDR1 is DFQATT and CDR2 is SNEGSKA (reference sequence). V dropped 5 bases and J dropped 0 bases, with 20 bases sitting between them. The CDR3 contains 16 residues. The CDR3 sequence is CSADIEIFGYSYEQYF. The CDR3 nucleotides read TGCAGTGCTGACATAGAGATATTCGGCTACTCCTACGAGCAGTACTTC.

The CDR3 sequence: CSTYPGTALEEQYF. DNA for the CDR3: TGCAGCACTTACCCAGGAACAGCCTTGGAGGAGCAGTACTTC. The gene calls are TRBV20-1 and TRBJ2-7; D is ambiguous. CDR3 length: 14 residues. The germline V gene encodes CDR1 DFQATT and CDR2 SNEGSKA (reference sequence).

This rearrangement joins TRBV7-2 to TRBJ1-1; a weak D match, TRBD1 (6 bases). The V end was cut by 1 base, the J end by 3 bases, with 12 bases between. Germline lookup yields CDR1 SGHTA and CDR2 FQGNSA. There are 15 residues in the CDR3. CDR3 region: CASSLEDWGHTEAFF. The CDR3 nucleotides are TGTGCCAGCAGCTTAGAAGATTGGGGGCACACTGAAGCTTTCTTT. Full variable domain (missing parts from reference TRBV7-2 and TRBJ1-1): GAGVSQSPSNKVTEKGKDVELRCDPISGHTALYWYRQSLGQGLEFLIYFQGNSAPDKSGLPSDRFSAERTGGSVSTLTIQRTQQEDSAVYLCASSLEDWGHTEAFFGQGTRLTVV.

V gene TRBV4-3 combines with J gene TRBJ1-2, with D tentatively TRBD1 (5 bases). Per germline, CDR1 LGHNA and CDR2 YSLEER. V shed 0 bases and J shed 9 bases, with 14 bases lying between them. There are 14 residues in the CDR3. Written as DNA, the CDR3 is TGCGCCAGCAGCCAAGATCGGGGTCCAGGGAGCTACACCTTC. It yields the protein CASSQDRGPGSYTF.

This clonotype occurred many times. The rearrangement joins TRBV12-3 or TRBV12-4 to TRBJ1-2; 8 nucleotides align to TRBD1. The trim removed 8 bases at V and 4 bases at J, leaving 3 bases unmatched. This CDR3 region has 12 residues. DNA of the CDR3: TGTGCCAGCGCTACAGGGGGCTATGGCTACACCTTC. Translated, it gives CASATGGYGYTF.

This clonotype appeared many times. The genes are TRBV7-8 and TRBJ2-5; TRBD1 is a possible D gene (6 bases). This CDR3 spans 16 amino acids. The ends were cut back, 2 bases at V and 2 bases at J, with 15 bases in the middle. CDR1 SGHVS and CDR2 FQNEAQ come from the germline V gene. This CDR3 reads CASSLRIGTQQETQYF. The DNA for the CDR3 is TGTGCCAGCAGCTTAAGGATCGGGACACAACAAGAGACCCAGTACTTC.